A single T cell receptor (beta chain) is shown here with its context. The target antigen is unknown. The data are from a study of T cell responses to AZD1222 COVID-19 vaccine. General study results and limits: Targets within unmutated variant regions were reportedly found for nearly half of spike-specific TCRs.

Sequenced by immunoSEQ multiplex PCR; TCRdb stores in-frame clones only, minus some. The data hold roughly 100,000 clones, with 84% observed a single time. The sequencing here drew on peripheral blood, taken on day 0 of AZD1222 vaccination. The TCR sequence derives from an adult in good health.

In DNA form, the CDR3 reads TGTGCCAGCAGTTTAAACAGGGGGGACGAGCAGTACTTC. It codes for CASSLNRGDEQYF. The chain combines TRBV12-3 or TRBV12-4 with TRBJ2-7; 8 nucleotides align to TRBD1. The CDR3 contains 13 residues. V gave up 2 bases and J gave up 5 bases; unmatched junction bases: 2.